The next 10 T cell receptor beta chains were all read from a single sample in a study of CD8 T cells in Susac syndrome. Random hexamers served to reverse transcribe roughly 0.5 to 1 ug RNA. TCRdb re-derived calls from the immunoSEQ multiplex PCR reads in MiXCR, one entry per CDR3 protein. This repertoire shows around 170,000 distinct CDR3 sequences, 85% to 95% found once; its top ten account for 0.12%. Sample: CD4+ T cells from PBMCs. The receptors here all came from a human donor with Susac syndrome.

This chain connects TRBV27 to TRBJ2-7; 7 positions match TRBD1. Trimming cost V 7 bases and J 1 base; bases outside gene matches: 7. The germline gives CDR1 MNHEY, CDR2 SMNVEV (reference sequence). This CDR3 is 14 amino acids long. CDR3 coding DNA: TGTGCCAGCAAGGGACAGAAAAGTTCCTACGAGCAGTACTTC. The encoded protein is CASKGQKSSYEQYF.

The rearrangement links TRBV9 to TRBJ2-3; 12 bases line up with TRBD2. Trimming took 3 bases from V and 1 from J; bases not matched to a gene: 6. Germline V gene sequence: CDR1 SGDLS, CDR2 YYNGEE. The CDR3 covers 17 residues. CDR3 protein: CASSAVGLAGRTDTQYF. The DNA of the CDR3 is TGTGCCAGCAGCGCCGTCGGACTAGCGGGGCGCACAGATACGCAGTATTTT.

The chain recombines TRBV4-2 with TRBJ1-2, with 9 bases aligning to TRBD1. Per the germline V gene, CDR1 is LGHNA and CDR2 is YNFKEQ. V was pared by 3 bases and J by 8 bases, with 7 bases of the junction left unmatched. The CDR3 runs 14 residues. CDR3 sequence reads: CASSQRTGAEGYTF. The CDR3 region has the DNA TGTGCCAGCAGCCAGAGGACAGGGGCGGAAGGCTACACCTTC.

V gene TRBV2 combines with J gene TRBJ1-6; a weak D match, TRBD1 (6 bases). Germline assignment: CDR1 SNHLY and CDR2 FYNNEI. The CDR3 is 14 amino acids. Trimming cost V 4 bases and J 6 bases, with 10 bases left between them. The CDR3 nucleotides are TGTGCCAGCAGTGGGACAGCTGGTAATTCACCCCTCCACTTT. This encodes CASSGTAGNSPLHF.

The genes are TRBV3-1 and TRBJ1-5, with D uncertain. This CDR3 is built from 13 residues. V was shortened by 1 base and J by 5 bases, with 6 bases between the two germline ends. CDR1 LGHDT and CDR2 YNNKEL come from the germline V gene (reference sequence). The CDR3 nucleotides read TGTGCCAGCAGCCAAGGGTGGGATCAGCCCCAGCATTTT. Amino acids: CASSQGWDQPQHF.

V is TRBV6-5 and J is TRBJ1-6, with 7 bases fitting TRBD1. The CDR3 is 15 amino acids. The V segment lost 2 bases and the J segment 6 bases; nucleotides outside the gene matches: 4. Looked up from germline, CDR1 is MNHEY and CDR2 is SVGAGI. This CDR3 is CASSYGWDSNSPLHF. The DNA for the CDR3 is TGTGCCAGCAGTTACGGGTGGGACAGTAATTCACCCCTCCACTTT.

This clonotype was observed a single time. The CDR3 protein is CSARTGLESDTQYF. In DNA form, the CDR3 reads TGCAGTGCTAGGACTGGACTAGAATCGGATACGCAGTATTTT. The chain joins TRBV20-1 to TRBJ2-3; TRBD2 matches at 7 bases. CDR3 length equals 14 residues. The germline gives CDR1 DFQATT, CDR2 SNEGSKA (reference sequence). V was clipped by 3 bases and J by 6 bases; unmatched bases: 9.

The table lists this clonotype with a count of one. The chain carries TRBV9 and TRBJ1-4; a weak D match, TRBD1 (5 bases). CDR3 length: 13 amino acids. The germline V gene has CDR1 SGDLS and CDR2 YYNGEE. Deletions cut 5 bases from V and 5 bases from J, with 10 bases between. CDR3 residues: CASRGGGNEKLFF. The CDR3 region has the DNA TGTGCCAGCAGGGGGGGAGGAAATGAAAAACTGTTTTTT.

This chain links TRBV27 with TRBJ1-4; D is possibly TRBD1 (5 bases). This CDR3 is 14 amino acids long. From germline, CDR1 is MNHEY and CDR2 SMNVEV (reference sequence). V was shortened by 10 bases and J by 7 bases, with 19 bases between the two germline ends. The DNA of the CDR3 is TGTGCCACCGCCGTGGGGGTCGGTGGTGAAAAACTGTTTTTT. It yields the protein CATAVGVGGEKLFF.

This sequence joins TRBV20-1 and TRBJ1-5; a weak D match, TRBD1 (5 bases). From germline, CDR1 is DFQATT and CDR2 SNEGSKA (reference sequence). The CDR3 loop spans 13 amino acids. Trimming left V 0 bases short and J 7 bases short, with 10 bases between. The CDR3 nucleotides read TGCAGTGCTAGAGAGGGGGGGTACCAGCCCCAGCATTTT. Translating it yields CSAREGGYQPQHF.